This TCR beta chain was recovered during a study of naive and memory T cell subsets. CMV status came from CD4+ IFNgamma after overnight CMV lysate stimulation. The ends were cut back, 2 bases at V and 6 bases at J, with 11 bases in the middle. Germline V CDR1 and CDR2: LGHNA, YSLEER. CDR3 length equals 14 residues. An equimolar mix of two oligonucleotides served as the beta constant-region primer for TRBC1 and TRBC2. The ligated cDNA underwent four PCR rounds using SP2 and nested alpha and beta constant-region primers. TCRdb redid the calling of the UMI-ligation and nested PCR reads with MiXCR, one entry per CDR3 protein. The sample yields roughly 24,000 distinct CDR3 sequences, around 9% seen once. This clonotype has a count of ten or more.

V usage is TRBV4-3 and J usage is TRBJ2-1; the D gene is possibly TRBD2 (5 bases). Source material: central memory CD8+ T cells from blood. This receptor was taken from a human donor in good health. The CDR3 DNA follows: TGCGCCAGCAGCCAATTACTAGTTGGCAATGAGCAGTTCTTC. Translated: CASSQLLVGNEQFF.